This T cell receptor (beta chain) appears in the sequencing data of a study of T cell responses to AZD1222 COVID-19 vaccine. Overall study results and limits: Clonal diversity was possibly underestimated, and the donors were mostly white British, with more females. Variant regions that are unmutated are reportedly the target of nearly half of spike-specific TCRs.

Produced via immunoSEQ multiplex PCR; TCRdb's table is partial and in-frame only. The sample holds some 120,000 clones, more than 80% seen once. CDR1 MNHNS and CDR2 SASEGT come from the germline V gene. The CDR3 covers 16 residues. V gave up 2 bases and J gave up 5 bases, with 18 bases separating them. In regard to this clone: What it binds is unknown.

This sample comprised peripheral blood, obtained 28 days after the second dose of the MenACWY control vaccine. The chain is built from TRBV6-1 and TRBJ2-5; tentatively, D is TRBD2 (5 bases). The sequence was collected from an adult who received the MenACWY meningococcal vaccine as a control. The CDR3 region has the DNA TGTGCCAGCAGTGAAACGAAACCCAGCGGCAGGGAGACCCAGTACTTC. Translation gives CASSETKPSGRETQYF.